One and the same sample provided the 8 T cell receptor beta chains below, sequenced in a study of post-analysis software for immune sequencing data. General study findings and limits: Higher frequency in patients than in controls was seen for about five TRBV segments, with TRBV5-6, TRBV5-1 and TRBV20-1 among them.

Libraries were made from TCR beta cDNA, and they carried unique molecular identifiers. Via MiXCR, TCRdb re-called the PCR reads, giving one row per CDR3 protein. The table shows fewer than 850,000 distinct CDR3 sequences, with around 42% occurring only once. These receptors have no known antigen. The sample comprised blood. Every receptor here comes from a girl between 10 and 17 years old with multiple sclerosis.

This clonotype was found a few times. The chain is built from TRBV4-2 and TRBJ2-1, with TRBD2 as a possible D gene (5 bases). Germline V gene data show CDR1 as LGHNA and CDR2 as YNFKEQ. There are 17 residues in the CDR3. Trimming left V 0 bases short and J 0 bases short, with 12 bases between. This CDR3 reads CASSQDQAVSSYNEQFF. In DNA form, the CDR3 reads TGTGCCAGCAGCCAAGATCAAGCGGTGAGCTCCTACAATGAGCAGTTCTTC.

This clonotype was counted only a few times. V is TRBV7-3 and J is TRBJ2-7; 7 positions match TRBD2. This CDR3 is 13 amino acids long. The V and J ends lost 5 bases and 6 bases, in that order; junction bases with no gene match: 7. CDR1 and CDR2 (germline): SGHTA, FQGTGA. The DNA for the CDR3 is TGTGCCAGCAGCGCCTCGGGGGGTAGCGAGCAGTACTTC. Protein sequence: CASSASGGSEQYF.

This sequence joins TRBV2 and TRBJ2-1; the D gene could be TRBD1 or TRBD2 (6 bases each). The CDR3 extends over 12 amino acids. The V gene's germline CDR1 is SNHLY and CDR2 FYNNEI. Trimming shortened V by 11 bases and J by 9 bases, and 17 bases separated the two germline ends. As DNA, the CDR3 is TGTGCCTCAAGAGATGGGGGGCGTGAGCAGTTCTTC. Protein product: CASRDGGREQFF.

Concerning this clonotype: A read error is possible here, since a much larger clone lies one base away. V usage is TRBV13 and J usage is TRBJ1-1; D is ambiguous. Trimming pared 2 bases from V and 0 bases from J, leaving 4 bases between. CDR1 is PRHDT and CDR2 is FYEKMQ in the germline V gene (reference sequence). The CDR3 is 13 amino acids. The CDR3, as DNA: TGTGCCAGCAGCTTACCCCTGAACACTGAAGCTTTCTTT. Its translation: CASSLPLNTEAFF.

CDR3 nucleotides: TGTGCCAGCAGCTTCGGACTAGCGGACGGGGACGAGCAGTTCTTC. Residues: CASSFGLADGDEQFF. This sequence joins TRBV3-1 and TRBJ2-1; 10 nucleotides line up with TRBD2. The CDR3 consists of 15 residues. Germline assignment: CDR1 LGHDT and CDR2 YNNKEL (reference sequence). V lost 5 bases and J lost 10; bases outside the gene matches: 11.

This clonotype was counted between two and nine times. The gene calls are TRBV24-1 and TRBJ2-7, with 9 positions matching TRBD1. This CDR3 comprises 15 residues. The V gene end was trimmed by 2 bases and the J gene end by 2 bases; junction bases not matched to a gene: 3. From germline, CDR1 is KGHDR and CDR2 SFDVKD. The CDR3 nucleotides read TGTGCCACCAGTGATTCGAGGACAGGGGCCTACGAGCAGTACTTC. It encodes CATSDSRTGAYEQYF.

CDR3 bases: TGTGCCAGCAGCTTATCCTGGGGGAGGGTGAGGACCGGGGAGCTGTTTTTT. Its translation is CASSLSWGRVRTGELFF. The chain uses TRBV7-2 and TRBJ2-2, with 7 bases fitting TRBD2. The CDR3 covers 17 residues. CDR1 and CDR2 from the germline V gene are SGHTA and FQGNSA. V dropped 2 bases and J dropped 5; count of bases not matched to a gene: 11.

This clonotype was seen only a few times. The V call is TRBV20-1, the J call TRBJ1-5; the D is unclear. This CDR3 has 15 amino acids. The germline gives CDR1 DFQATT, CDR2 SNEGSKA (reference sequence). V gave up 0 bases and J gave up 6 bases, with 15 bases separating them. CDR3 residues: CSARDQREGTQPQHF. As DNA, the CDR3 is TGCAGTGCTAGAGATCAAAGGGAAGGCACTCAGCCCCAGCATTTT.